This entry lists 13 T cell receptor beta chains sequenced from one sample in a study of cytomegalovirus exposure and HLA in healthy donors (dated by TCRdb to 2016 to 2017). The protocol used for the library was the immunoSEQ multiplex PCR assay. A mixture of 60 forward primers for TCR Vbeta segments and 13 reverse primers for TCR Jbeta segments was used in the multiplex PCR. Not all clones reach the TCRdb copy of this immuneACCESS table, which keeps in-frame sequences only. Checked studies attribute under half of the gap to unresolved V genes and leave the rest unexplained. The sample has around 160,000 clones on record. Around 1.6% of the sample belongs to the ten largest clones. The sequenced material came from PBMCs. The receptor set was obtained from a woman in her fifties or sixties in good health and CMV-seronegative.

V usage is TRBV2 and J usage is TRBJ2-7, with 7 bases lining up with TRBD2. Unmatched junction bases numbered 9, after V lost 8 bases and J lost 2 bases. In germline, CDR1 is SNHLY, CDR2 FYNNEI. The CDR3 runs to 14 residues. CDR3 bases: TGTGCCAGCCGCTCCGCAGCGGGACCCTACGAGCAGTACTTC. Encoded protein: CASRSAAGPYEQYF.

In DNA form, the CDR3 reads TGTGCCAGCAGCCCGAGACAATTTGGCGAGCAGTACTTC. Protein: CASSPRQFGEQYF. This chain uses TRBV11-2 with TRBJ2-7, with unresolved D. Germline V gene data show CDR1 as SGHAT and CDR2 as FQNNGV. V shed 5 bases and J shed 6 bases, with 14 bases lying between them. The CDR3 is 13 amino acids.

The gene calls are TRBV29-1 and TRBJ2-7, with TRBD1 matching over 7 bases. Germline CDR1 is SQVTM and CDR2 is ANQGSEA. Trimming cost V 4 bases and J 0 bases; bases outside gene matches: 15. The CDR3 has 17 residues. The CDR3 DNA sequence: TGCAGCGTTGTTATCCGGTTAGGGACAGATAGCTCCTACGAGCAGTACTTC. Its translation: CSVVIRLGTDSSYEQYF.

The chain carries TRBV20-1 and TRBJ2-1; no clear D. V was pared by 1 base and J by 9 bases, with 4 bases between. The CDR3 is made up of 10 amino acids. Germline V gene sequence: CDR1 DFQATT, CDR2 SNEGSKA (reference sequence). CDR3 sequence (DNA): TGCAGTGCTAGAGCGGGTGAGCAGTTCTTC. Protein: CSARAGEQFF.

V usage is TRBV7-8 and J usage is TRBJ1-5; 10 bases fit TRBD1. The germline V gene encodes CDR1 SGHVS and CDR2 FQNEAQ. V shed 0 bases and J 6 bases; nucleotides not matched to a gene: 8. The CDR3 length is 17 residues. CDR3 DNA: TGTGCCAGCAGCTTAGCATGGACAGGGGGGAGGCGTCAGCCCCAGCATTTT. Residues: CASSLAWTGGRRQPQHF.

The chain has TRBV6-1 and TRBJ1-5; no firm D call. The CDR3 contains 13 residues. The V gene lost 10 bases and the J gene lost 3 bases, with 13 bases spanning the gap. CDR1 MNHNS and CDR2 SASEGT come from the germline V gene. The CDR3 sequence is CAIKVGPNQPQHF. The CDR3 DNA follows: TGTGCCATCAAGGTGGGCCCCAATCAGCCCCAGCATTTT.

This sequence joins TRBV30 and TRBJ2-6, with D unresolved. Trimming shortened V by 1 base and J by 1 base, and 5 bases separated the two germline ends. The CDR3 sequence is 14 residues long. CDR1 and CDR2 (germline): GTSNPN, SVGIG (reference sequence). The CDR3, as DNA: TGTGCCTGGAGTGACCAGTCTGGGGCCAACGTCCTGACTTTC. Protein product: CAWSDQSGANVLTF.

The chain has TRBV5-1 and TRBJ2-3; TRBD2 is a possible D gene (6 bases). Germline CDR1 reads SGHRS; CDR2 reads YFSETQ. This CDR3 has 16 residues. The V end lost 0 bases, the J end lost 2 bases, and 13 bases lay between the germline ends. CDR3 DNA sequence: TGCGCCAGCAGCTTGGAAGGTAGCGGCTTCACAGATACGCAGTATTTT. It translates to CASSLEGSGFTDTQYF. Together with reference TRBV5-1 and TRBJ2-3, the CDR3 gives the full variable domain: KAGVTQTPRYLIKTRGQQVTLSCSPISGHRSVSWYQQTPGQGLQFLFEYFSETQRNKGNFPGRFSGRQFSNSRSEMNVSTLELGDSALYLCASSLEGSGFTDTQYFGPGTRLTVL.

This CDR3 reads CASSFPNSPLHF. Here the CDR3 DNA reads TGTGCCAGCAGCTTTCCAAATTCACCCCTCCACTTT. This chain joins TRBV7-2 and TRBJ1-6; D is unclear. The CDR3 contains 12 residues. V shed 3 bases and J shed 7 bases, with 4 bases lying between them. Germline CDR1 is SGHTA and CDR2 is FQGNSA.

The chain is built from TRBV7-9 and TRBJ2-7; D not certain. This CDR3 has 12 residues. CDR1 is SEHNR, CDR2 FQNEAQ, per germline (reference sequence). Trimming removed 1 base at V and 7 bases at J, with 8 bases between. CDR3 loop: CASSLEPLEQYF. The CDR3 DNA sequence: TGTGCCAGCAGCTTAGAGCCCCTTGAGCAGTACTTC. Full variable domain (missing parts from reference TRBV7-9 and TRBJ2-7): DTGVSQNPRHKITKRGQNVTFRCDPISEHNRLYWYRQTLGQGPEFLTYFQNEAQLEKSRLLSDRFSAERPKGSFSTLEIQRTEQGDSAMYLCASSLEPLEQYFGPGTRLTVT.

The rearrangement links TRBV4-3 to TRBJ1-4, with 9 bases aligning to TRBD1. The CDR3 is made up of 15 amino acids. The V gene's germline CDR1 is LGHNA and CDR2 YSLEER. V was clipped by 1 base and J by 5 bases; unmatched bases: 2. DNA for the CDR3: TGCGCCAGCAGCCAAGGGACAGGGGAGAATGAAAAACTGTTTTTT. Its translation is CASSQGTGENEKLFF.

The chain couples TRBV12-5 to TRBJ2-1, with D perhaps matching TRBD2 (6 bases). This CDR3 contains 14 residues. Germline loops: CDR1 LGHNT, CDR2 FRNRAP. Trimming removed 7 bases at V and 0 bases at J, with 10 bases between. In nucleotides, the CDR3 is TGTGCTAGTGATGCCGGGAGCTCCTACAATGAGCAGTTCTTC. Residues: CASDAGSSYNEQFF.

The chain combines TRBV10-3 with TRBJ2-7; tentative D call: TRBD2 (5 bases). CDR1 and CDR2 from the germline V gene are ENHRY and SYGVKD. This CDR3 is 14 amino acids long. Trimming stripped 2 bases from V and 6 bases from J, with 14 bases between. CDR3 in amino acids: CAISEALEGGEQYF. CDR3 bases: TGTGCCATCAGTGAGGCTCTAGAAGGAGGCGAGCAGTACTTC.